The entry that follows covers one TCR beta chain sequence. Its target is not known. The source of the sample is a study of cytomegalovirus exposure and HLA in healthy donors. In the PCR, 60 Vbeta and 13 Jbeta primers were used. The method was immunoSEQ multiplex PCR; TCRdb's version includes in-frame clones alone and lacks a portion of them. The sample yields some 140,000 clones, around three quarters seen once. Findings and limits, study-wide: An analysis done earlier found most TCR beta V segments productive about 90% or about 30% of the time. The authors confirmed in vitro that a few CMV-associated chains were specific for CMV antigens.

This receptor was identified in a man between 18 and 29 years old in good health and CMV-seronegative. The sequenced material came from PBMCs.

The CDR3 sequence: CASSVTPDRGYGYTF. In nucleotides, the CDR3 is TGTGCCAGCAGCGTAACCCCGGACAGGGGTTATGGCTACACCTTC. The J gene is TRBJ1-2, the V gene TRBV9, with TRBD1 matching 9 bases. CDR1 and CDR2 (germline): SGDLS, YYNGEE. The J segment lost 5 bases and the V segment lost 1 base, leaving 6 bases of the junction unmatched. This CDR3 contains 15 residues.